What follows is one T cell receptor beta chain and its context. What antigen it recognizes has not been identified. No quality values exist for individual bases; no much larger clone is one base distant. The data were obtained in a study of shared clonotypes between healthy human individuals (TCRdb year 2020). With regard to the full study: The cohort included three men and a couple of women between 18 and 49 years of age. For each donor, CD4 naive and CD4 memory were each given three plates, CD8 naive was given two plates, and CD8 memory was given one plate. Per donor, leukapheresis produced somewhere between about 0.8 and 9 billion PBMCs. To estimate repertoire size and how much clonotype sharing occurs between individuals, the study deeply sequenced the blood TCR repertoires of 5 or 6 healthy adults. Different laboratories and diverse techniques were used to prepare libraries and sequence TCR repertoires, to increase sequencing depth and limit assay-specific biases. Study-wide conclusions, independent of this receptor: Pairwise subsampling led to the expectation that sequencing depth would affect the degree of clonotype sharing among donors. Because the study included only a small number of donors, the genetic and exposure-history diversity represented was limited. Sampling was restricted to blood, and TCR repertoires in tissues likely differ from the TCR repertoires found in blood. Incomplete sequencing was indicated by rarefaction of sorted-subset datasets, despite the large sequencing depth. Naive subsets generally had larger estimated clonotype richness than memory subsets. Higher generation probabilities were observed for clonotypes shared by all four sorted-subset donors than for non-shared clonotypes. Across a few donors, approximately 4.9% of naive CD4, roughly 3.4% of naive CD8, 2% to 2.5% of memory CD4, and 0.3% to 0.45% of memory CD8 clonotypes were shared.

The donors were healthy, HIV-negative adults with no recently reported acute infections or vaccinations. Every donor was a Caucasian adult residing in Nashville, Tennessee, USA. CD4+ T cells were enriched by magnetic negative selection; naive cells were then positively selected on CD45RA, and the negative fraction formed the memory subset. Blood was obtained by leukapheresis, after which PBMCs were separated by Ficoll-Histopaque density gradient centrifugation and cryopreserved in liquid nitrogen vapor phase. Purity and quantity of every magnetically sorted T cell population were checked by analytical flow cytometry. Genomic DNA was isolated from each sorted fraction and quantified by UV absorbance on a Nanodrop 2000c. CDR1 and CDR2, looked up from the germline V gene, are KGHSH and LQKENI. From the cysteine up to the phenylalanine, the CDR3 has a length of 13 residues. The entry retains the CDR3 DNA only, 39 bases that are in frame from base 1. Trimming at the junction amounts to 3 bases on V and 11 bases on J, and the germline ends lie 16 bases apart.

Using the deep immunoSEQ assay, TCR CDR3 regions were amplified from genomic DNA by multiplex PCR. Genomic DNA extracted from each cell subset was distributed evenly over all wells of several immunoSEQ 96-well plates, and each plate served as one replicate. For sorted subsets, around 200 ng genomic DNA, equal to 30,000 to 35,000 T cell genomes, was loaded into each replicate PCR. Purified libraries were quantified with a Qubit 3.0 fluorometer, sized on a Bioanalyzer 2100, and re-quantified with the KAPA Library Quantification kit. Every immunoSEQ 96-well plate was sequenced on a separate single-read 150-cycle Illumina NextSeq 550 flow cell. On the authors' methods: Because the immunoSEQ output included only junctional sequences and no quality scores, the filtering could not be the same as the filtering used for full-length reads. Sequences were annotated with PyIR, a Python wrapper for IgBLAST v1.9, using IMGT germline references to assign V/J genes and CDR3. Reads were filtered out if the reads had weak V/J assignments (E-value above 1e-6), no CDR3, stop codons, out-of-frame junctions, or ambiguous translated residues. V3J clonotypes were defined by identical inferred V gene, J gene, and CDR3 amino acid sequence. To compute the percentage overlap between repertoires, the number of shared unique clonotypes was divided by the size of the smaller repertoire. Richness of each repertoire was evaluated using RTK rarefaction, the Chao1 estimator, and Recon v2.1 estimates of unobserved clonotypes. For all TCRbeta clonotypes obtained by the gDNA method from a few donors, generation probabilities were computed with OLGA. The table comes from immuneACCESS by way of TCRdb, which keeps in-frame sequences with V and J called. Part of the clones is missing from these tables; in studies checked, under half for an unresolved V gene and the rest for unknown reasons. V and J calls and clone size are copied from that table; D and trimming were computed from the DNA. For this sample the table gives about 1 million clones, of which roughly 80% were detected only once. Jointly, the top ten make up 1.2% to 1.5% of the sample.

Sequencing was performed on memory CD4+ T cells sorted from blood. The cell subset or site tag for this specimen amounts to: CD45RA-negative fraction. This clonotype originated in a man younger than 35 in good health. This chain is built from TRBV18 and TRBJ1-1; perhaps TRBD1 is the D gene, with 5 bases matching. The sequence in DNA is TGTGCCAGCTCACCCCCTACCCGTGGGACGGCTTTCTTT. This is translated as CASSPPTRGTAFF.